This T cell receptor (beta chain) was obtained from a study of regulatory T cells in long-lasting Graves disease. The length of the CDR3 is 12 residues. Germline V lookup: CDR1 KGHDR, CDR2 SFDVKD. V was cut by 9 bases and J by 5 bases, with 13 bases left in between. The sample's time point: newly diagnosed GD, antithyroid drugs for less than 3 months. PBMC RNA was the source of the TCR library. EDTA tubes held approximately 8.8 milliliters of peripheral blood from each patient. There are many counts of this clonotype. The antigen is unknown. Study observations and caveats: Study of thyroid tissue was not done, with only peripheral blood studied. Repertoires from persistent disease leaned toward TRBV28, TRBJ1-2 and TRBJ2-5. Persistent Graves' patients had lower TCR diversity than newly diagnosed ones.

HTBI primers from iRepertoire and Arm-PCR of CDR3 regions yielded the TCR beta libraries. Each CDR3 protein gets one entry after TCRdb re-called the multiplex PCR reads with MiXCR. Among about 320,000 distinct CDR3 sequences listed, about 18% were seen once. This specimen was peripheral blood mononuclear cells (PBMCs), taken at new diagnosis, from a patient treated with antithyroid drugs. V is TRBV24-1 and J is TRBJ2-7; no clear D. This receptor was obtained from a female donor with Graves disease. CDR3 sequence: CATQGYDNEQYF. DNA of the CDR3: TGTGCCACCCAAGGGTATGACAACGAGCAGTACTTC.